The present entry profiles one T cell receptor beta chain with its context. Only in-frame clones appear in the TCRdb table, and some are missing; sequencing was by immunoSEQ multiplex PCR. The sample holds around 34,000 clones; more than 65% are singletons and the top ten take about 17%. This CDR3 is 14 amino acids long. The germline CDR1 and CDR2 sequences are GTSNPN and SVGIG (reference sequence). V was clipped by 0 bases and J by 2 bases, with 8 bases between them. Treatment denoted: randomized to nivolumab then ipilimumab (arm A) or the reverse (arm B). No patient had prior DNA-damaging chemotherapy. Live CD3+CD8+ CD19− CD56− cells were sorted from PBMCs. This sample stems from a study of sequential checkpoint blockade in melanoma. For the study at large: Patients were randomized 1:1 to nivolumab-then-ipilimumab or ipilimumab-then-nivolumab first-line. Both treatment sequences were followed by maintenance nivolumab.

The sample in question was CD8+ T cells sorted from blood (inferred from file names), obtained from a patient given nivolumab and ipilimumab in sequence. V usage is TRBV30 and J usage is TRBJ2-1; no firm D call. The receptor's source is a human donor with melanoma. The CDR3 region has the DNA TGTGCCTGGAGTGTACTCCCCCCCTACAATGAGCAGTTCTTC. Translated: CAWSVLPPYNEQFF.